What follows describes a single T cell receptor (beta chain). Sequencing used immunoSEQ multiplex PCR; TCRdb keeps in-frame clones, though not all of them. The data contain over 100,000 clones, around 89% of them seen just once; the ten biggest clones take up around a tenth. Trimming cost V 3 bases and J 8 bases, with 10 bases left between them. This CDR3 contains 12 residues. Per germline, CDR1 MGHDK and CDR2 SYGVNS. These data are taken from a study of blood T cell repertoires in COVID-19. Study details: Samples of COVID-19 (acute and convalescent) were obtained from the United States, Italy and Spain.

The sequence derives from a man aged 45-65 years with acute or convalescent COVID-19. Sequencing was performed on peripheral blood. The chain joins TRBV25-1 to TRBJ1-2; D gene uncertain. Written as DNA, the CDR3 is TGTGCCAGCAGTGAGGCAGGTTACGGCTACACCTTC. It codes for CASSEAGYGYTF.